This T cell receptor (beta chain) was documented in a study of regulatory T cells in long-lasting Graves disease (dated by TCRdb to the early 2020s). In terms of the full investigation: Newly diagnosed Graves' disease patients had taken antithyroid drugs for less than 3 months. This study used TCR sequencing and RNA sequencing of peripheral blood to compare persistent Graves' disease patients against newly diagnosed Graves' disease patients. The study was registered as a clinical trial and conducted in China. A total of roughly 33 samples underwent TCR sequencing: approximately 13 from persistent and around 20 from newly diagnosed Graves' disease patients.

What this sample's time point label stands for: newly diagnosed GD, antithyroid drugs for less than 3 months. For both TCR sequencing and RNA sequencing, RNA was extracted from PBMCs using TRIzol. The diagnosis of Graves' disease followed American Thyroid Association guidelines. The patients came from an endocrinology department in Xi'an, China. Each patient gave about 9.1 milliliters of peripheral blood, collected in an EDTA anticoagulant tube. Ficoll Paque Plus density gradient separation was used to isolate PBMCs, and no further T cell sorting was performed. An Agilent 2100 Bioanalyzer and agarose gel were used to check RNA quality, and a NanoDrop 2000 was used to measure RNA concentration. Results the study describes overall, beyond this receptor: Preferential use of TRBV28, TRBJ1-2 and TRBJ2-5 was observed in persistent disease, whereas TRBV20-1 and TRBJ2-1 were favored in newly diagnosed disease. A larger number of public clonotypes was shared among persistent patients (fewer than 3,000) than among newly diagnosed patients (around 890). The authors noted that the small sample size was a limitation that may lower accuracy. Only the TCR beta chain was sequenced and analyzed. Lower TCR Shannon entropy and fewer highly expanded clones were observed in persistent Graves' disease patients than in newly diagnosed patients, which suggested clonal expansion. Because the primary lesion, thyroid tissue, could not be accessed, the study looked at peripheral blood alone.

This clonotype has only a few counts. Its antigen specificity is not known. One end of the junction varies from germline; a read error may be responsible. The library was produced with multiplex PCR. Instrument on record: Illumina HiSeq 4000. CDR3 regions were amplified by Arm-PCR with iRepertoire HTBI primers to construct TCR beta libraries. Gel purification was performed on PCR products prior to sequencing. The authors' analysis ran thus. Gene usage analysis of CDR3 amino acid clonotypes used the 55 to 65 TRBV and some 15 TRBJ segments found across samples. Filtered high-quality paired reads were merged into contigs using COPE and FqMerger. BLAST was used to align contigs to IMGT TRBV, TRBD and TRBJ reference genes, and CDR3 was defined according to IMGT. Any clonotype with a frequency above 0.1% was classified as a highly expanded clone. Shannon entropy served as the measure of repertoire diversity, while the Gini coefficient captured V-J evenness. A clonotype was considered public if more than one individual shared it. TCRdb reprocessed the public reads (quality trimming at Q25 with fastp, clone calling with MiXCR) and kept in-frame beta chains. Each CDR3 protein appears once, grouped with its most common genes and DNA. TCRdb's processing, not the study's, gives the V and J calls here. The sample records about half a million distinct CDR3 sequences, about 11% of which are singletons. The ten largest clones represent more than 8% of the sample.

Sequences MDHEN (CDR1) and SYDVKM (CDR2) are obtained from the germline V gene. From the cysteine up to the phenylalanine, the CDR3 has a length of 13 residues. The DNA shown is the 39-base CDR3, in frame from base 1. The same data also went into a second study, on T cells in Graves' hyperthyroidism and ophthalmopathy. The second paper states: Graves' hyperthyroidism was defined as stable when no progression to ophthalmopathy occurred over 18 months of follow-up. Hyperthyroidism patients were newly diagnosed, had a disease duration of under 2 months, and were aged 18 to 65 years. Patients with uncontrolled infections, other autoimmune diseases, pregnancy or lactation were excluded. Diagnoses were established on the basis of clinical symptoms, serum thyroxine and TRAb, thyroid ultrasound, and orbital computed tomography. The TCR CDR3 was subjected to a first round of RT-PCR using the HTBI primer set and the Qiagen OneStep RT-PCR kit. Most expanded thyroid clonotypes (frequency above 0.001) were also detected in blood, a finding suggesting that blood repertoires may reflect thyroid immune responses. Ophthalmopathy was separated from stable hyperthyroidism by a 13 V-J signature model, with just over 85% sensitivity and roughly 81% specificity obtained in cross-validation and 80%/75% obtained in testing. In validation, progression to ophthalmopathy was predicted by the model with nearly 71% sensitivity and 72.22% specificity, a median of roughly 6.4 months before onset. To identify TCR V-J signatures that set the groups apart, the researchers used a discovery cohort of approximately 98 patients, made up of 43 with Graves' ophthalmopathy and 55 to 65 with stable Graves' hyperthyroidism. Prospective prediction of ophthalmopathy was tested in an independent validation cohort consisting of 18 hyperthyroidism patients and about 17 patients who later progressed to ophthalmopathy. The 95 to 100 discovery patients were divided at random into training and test sets in a 7:3 ratio. In more than 5 Graves' hyperthyroidism patients, the study also compared T-cell repertoires from thyroid tissue with T-cell repertoires from blood. Once sampling was done, hyperthyroidism patients were given methimazole at a starting dose of 30 mg daily, whereas ophthalmopathy patients were given high-dose intravenous methylprednisolone. Libraries were constructed in a second round of multiplex PCR, after which size selection and purification were performed. Paired-end sequencing of the libraries was performed with 100 bp reads on an Illumina HiSeq2000. SOAPnuke was used to process the raw data, removing reads that contained adapters or uncalled bases, had a mean Phred below 15, or lacked an exact match to the constant primer or identifier. COPE v1.2.5 was used to merge high-quality paired reads, and clonotypes were defined as unique nucleotide sequences. Clonotypes were aligned to IMGT TRBV, TRBD and TRBJ reference segments using MiTCR v1.1. The analysis was restricted to V-J combinations with a frequency above 0.0001, which together covered 99% to 99.2% of the repertoires. The TCS score was defined as F50 (clonal expansion) divided by E x V (chaos), with BLOSUM62-based TCRdist calculated between CDR3 peptides within each V-J. Welch's t-statistics and random forest reduced just over 500 V-J features to about 13, which were used in a naive Bayes classifier (R e1071). Sample size was not statistically predetermined, and investigators were not blinded to group allocation. The paper reports TCR Vbeta CDR3 sequencing of some 140 peripheral blood samples: approximately 41 ophthalmopathy, 70 to 85 hyperthyroidism and approximately 17 progressor patients.

The V gene is TRBV28 and the J gene is TRBJ2-1; the D gene is perhaps TRBD1, from 6 matching bases. This receptor was obtained from a woman in her 30s with Graves disease. Donor details come from another sample of the same person, matched by shared clones. The material was peripheral blood mononuclear cells (PBMCs), obtained at new diagnosis, from a patient treated with antithyroid drugs. CDR3 loop: CAGSLTGMYEQFF. The DNA reads TGTGCCGGCAGTTTAACAGGGATGTATGAGCAGTTCTTC.